This entry describes one T cell receptor beta chain. Its specificity is not known. This sample is drawn from a study of shared clonotypes between healthy human individuals. Study summary: Contributing individuals were a couple of females and three males aged 18 to 49.

This CDR3 has 14 residues. The germline V gene encodes CDR1 MNHNS and CDR2 SASEGT. V lost 5 bases, J lost 3 bases, and 10 bases lay in between. Study-wide results and caveats: Non-shared clonotypes had lower generation probabilities than clonotypes shared by all four sorted-subset donors. Naive subsets tended to show greater estimated richness than memory subsets.

From CD4+ cells came CD45RA+ naive and CD45RA-negative memory subsets. TCRdb's table, derived via immunoSEQ multiplex PCR, lists solely in-frame clones and lacks some. The sample holds roughly 760,000 clones, roughly 70% seen once. The chain carries TRBV6-1 and TRBJ1-4; D uncertain. Sequencing was carried out using memory CD4+ T cells sorted from blood. The subset is: CD45RA-negative fraction. The receptor was isolated from a woman between 25 and 40 years old in good health. CDR3 in amino acids: CASSRLTANEKLFF. The CDR3 coding sequence is TGTGCCAGCAGTAGACTGACTGCTAATGAAAAACTGTTTTTT.